The 20 T cell receptor beta chains below were found in one sample sequenced in a study of cytomegalovirus exposure and HLA in healthy donors. PCR employed 60 Vbeta and 13 Jbeta primers. Profiled with immunoSEQ multiplex PCR; TCRdb holds only in-frame clones, not every one. Here the sample spans approximately 180,000 clones, 80% to 90% being singletons. Sequenced input: PBMCs. These receptors were collected from a woman under 30 in good health and CMV-seropositive.

The chain joins TRBV19 to TRBJ1-1; D call uncertain. The germline V gene encodes CDR1 LNHDA and CDR2 SQIVND (reference sequence). Deletions cut 6 bases from V and 0 bases from J, with 11 bases between. The CDR3 is made up of 14 amino acids. The CDR3 is CASRLEQMNTEAFF. Here the CDR3 DNA reads TGTGCCAGTAGGTTGGAGCAGATGAACACTGAAGCTTTCTTT. The full variable domain, its missing parts supplied by reference TRBV19 and TRBJ1-1, is DGGITQSPKYLFRKEGQNVTLSCEQNLNHDAMYWYRQDPGQGLRLIYYSQIVNDFQKGDIAEGYSVSREKKESFPLTVTSAQKNPTAFYLCASRLEQMNTEAFFGQGTRLTVV.

This rearrangement joins TRBV5-6 to TRBJ2-7; D might be TRBD1 (6 bases). The CDR3 consists of 15 residues. V was shortened by 4 bases and J by 2 bases, with 16 bases between the two germline ends. CDR1 and CDR2 (germline): SGHDT, YYEEEE. The CDR3: CASSPLQGYPYEQYF. In DNA, the CDR3 is TGTGCCAGCAGCCCCCTGCAGGGGTACCCCTACGAGCAGTACTTC.

This chain uses TRBV6-1 with TRBJ2-5, with TRBD1 matching over 8 bases. The J call is in doubt because the DNA end fits TRBJ2-7 better. Germline CDR1 is MNHNS and CDR2 is SASEGT. The CDR3 runs 14 residues. The CDR3 spells CATTPDRGLYEQYF. The CDR3 DNA follows: TGTGCCACCACGCCAGACAGGGGACTGTACGAGCAGTACTTC.

This chain links TRBV7-8 with TRBJ2-1, with 8 bases identical to TRBD2. The germline V gene has CDR1 SGHVS and CDR2 FQNEAQ. The V segment lost 2 bases and the J segment 12 bases; nucleotides outside the gene matches: 12. This CDR3 is 15 amino acids long. The CDR3: CASSLSPANSGAQFF. The CDR3 DNA reads as TGTGCCAGCAGCTTAAGTCCGGCTAATAGCGGGGCGCAGTTCTTC. Based on the CDR3 plus reference TRBV7-8 and TRBJ2-1, the full variable domain is GAGVSQSPRYKVAKRGQDVALRCDPISGHVSLFWYQQALGQGPEFLTYFQNEAQLDKSGLPSDRFFAERPEGSVSTLKIQRTQQEDSAVYLCASSLSPANSGAQFFGPGTRLTVL.

V gene TRBV7-2 combines with J gene TRBJ2-7; a possible D gene is TRBD2 (6 bases). The CDR3 is 16 residues long. V lost 5 bases, J lost 0 bases, and 17 bases lay in between. Germline CDR1 reads SGHTA; CDR2 reads FQGNSA. The CDR3 protein is CASSLLGGVSSYEQYF. In DNA, the CDR3 is TGTGCCAGCAGCCTGTTAGGCGGGGTTAGCTCCTACGAGCAGTACTTC. Variable domain in full (rest from reference TRBV7-2 and TRBJ2-7): GAGVSQSPSNKVTEKGKDVELRCDPISGHTALYWYRQSLGQGLEFLIYFQGNSAPDKSGLPSDRFSAERTGGSVSTLTIQRTQQEDSAVYLCASSLLGGVSSYEQYFGPGTRLTVT.

This clone was counted only a few times. This sequence joins TRBV7-2 and TRBJ2-7; maybe TRBD2 (5 bases). The CDR3 has 14 amino acids. V shed 4 bases and J shed 0 bases, with 10 bases lying between them. Looked up from germline, CDR1 is SGHTA and CDR2 is FQGNSA. DNA of the CDR3: TGTGCCAGCAGCTCGAACCGGGACTCCTACGAGCAGTACTTC. Amino acid sequence: CASSSNRDSYEQYF.

This chain joins TRBV15 and TRBJ1-2; D is uncertain. CDR1 is LNHNV and CDR2 is YYDKDF in the germline V gene (reference sequence). The CDR3 is 17 amino acids. Trimming stripped 5 bases from V and 4 bases from J, with 23 bases between. The CDR3 bases are TGTGCCACCAGCCCTCGGAGGGTTGGATTTTCGAGCTATGGCTACACCTTC. Translated: CATSPRRVGFSSYGYTF.

The chain joins TRBV5-6 to TRBJ2-2; TRBD1 agrees at 7 bases. V shed 4 bases, J shed 7 bases, and the junction held 4 bases outside the gene matches. The germline V gene has CDR1 SGHDT and CDR2 YYEEEE. The CDR3 consists of 13 residues. CDR3 in DNA: TGTGCCAGCAGCCAGACAGGGTTCGGGGAGCTGTTTTTT. Its protein is CASSQTGFGELFF.

The gene calls are TRBV5-6 and TRBJ2-3; possible D gene TRBD2, 6 bases. CDR3 length: 15 amino acids. CDR1 is SGHDT, CDR2 YYEEEE, per germline. The V and J ends lost 5 bases and 1 base respectively, with 14 bases between them. CDR3 loop: CASRDLGGGTDTQYF. The CDR3, as DNA: TGTGCCAGCAGGGACCTTGGAGGGGGCACAGATACGCAGTATTTT. The variable domain in full, with the rest retrieved from reference TRBV5-6 and TRBJ2-3, is DAGVTQSPTHLIKTRGQQVTLRCSPKSGHDTVSWYQQALGQGPQFIFQYYEEEERQRGNFPDRFSGHQFPNYSSELNVNALLLGDSALYLCASRDLGGGTDTQYFGPGTRLTVL.

This clone has only a few counts. The J gene is TRBJ2-5, the V gene TRBV9; 8 bases align to TRBD2. V trimming: 0 bases; J trimming: 9 bases; junction bases outside the gene matches: 10. The length of the CDR3 is 15 residues. Germline V gene sequence: CDR1 SGDLS, CDR2 YYNGEE. This CDR3 reads CASSVAGDSGVPQYF. In DNA form, the CDR3 reads TGTGCCAGCAGCGTAGCAGGGGATAGCGGGGTACCCCAGTACTTC.

This clone was counted a few times. The V and J genes are TRBV30 and TRBJ2-1; tentative D call: TRBD1 (5 bases). CDR1 and CDR2 from the germline V gene are GTSNPN and SVGIG (reference sequence). Trimming removed 6 bases at V and 0 bases at J, with 15 bases between. This CDR3 spans 15 amino acids. The CDR3 coding sequence is TGTGCCTGCGTAACAGGTTCGAGCTCCTACAATGAGCAGTTCTTC. Translated, it gives CACVTGSSSYNEQFF.

This sequence joins TRBV18 and TRBJ2-5; 10 bases align to TRBD2. Germline V lookup: CDR1 KGHSH, CDR2 LQKENI. V lost 4 bases to trimming and J lost 5 bases; unmatched junction nucleotides: 7. This CDR3 has 15 residues. The DNA for the CDR3 is TGTGCCAGCTCACTTCAGCGGGGGGGCCTGGAGACCCAGTACTTC. The encoded protein is CASSLQRGGLETQYF.

The chain has TRBV6-5 and TRBJ1-2, with unresolved D. The CDR3 covers 16 residues. CDR1 is MNHEY and CDR2 is SVGAGI in the germline V gene. Trimming took off 2 bases at V and 4 bases at J, with 17 bases between the two ends. CDR3: CASSYGFGVNGYGYTF. CDR3 DNA: TGTGCCAGCAGTTACGGGTTCGGGGTTAACGGCTATGGCTACACCTTC.

This clone appeared a few times. This rearrangement joins TRBV7-3 to TRBJ2-5, with D possibly TRBD1 on 5 matching bases. V was cut by 1 base and J by 5 bases, with 11 bases left in between. CDR1 is SGHTA and CDR2 is FQGTGA in the germline V gene. The CDR3 is made up of 14 amino acids. This CDR3 reads CASSLNQGVETQYF. For the CDR3, the DNA is TGTGCCAGCAGCTTAAATCAGGGTGTGGAGACCCAGTACTTC.

This rearrangement joins TRBV11-2 to TRBJ2-1; 11 bases are shared with TRBD1. The length of the CDR3 is 17 residues. The V segment lost 1 base and the J segment 3 bases; nucleotides outside the gene matches: 5. Germline V gives CDR1 SGHAT, CDR2 FQNNGV. CDR3 in DNA: TGTGCCAGCAGCTTAGGGCCCGGGACAGGGGGCTACAATGAGCAGTTCTTC. Translating it yields CASSLGPGTGGYNEQFF.

The chain is built from TRBV2 and TRBJ2-7; 10 bases are shared with TRBD1. The junction had 3 bases not matched to a gene; V was cut back by 4 bases and J by 6 bases. The CDR3 is 13 amino acids. Per the germline V gene, CDR1 is SNHLY and CDR2 is FYNNEI. CDR3 in DNA: TGTGCCAGCAGTGGGACAGGGGGTATCGAGCAGTACTTC. Translating gives CASSGTGGIEQYF.

The rearrangement uses TRBV11-2 and TRBJ2-2; a possible D gene is TRBD1 (6 bases). Germline V gives CDR1 SGHAT, CDR2 FQNNGV. Trimming took off 4 bases at V and 1 base at J, with 10 bases between the two ends. This CDR3 contains 15 residues. In DNA form, the CDR3 reads TGTGCCAGCAGCTGGGGACAAATGAACACCGGGGAGCTGTTTTTT. Its translation: CASSWGQMNTGELFF.

The chain links TRBV6-5 to TRBJ2-7, with TRBD1 identical over 8 bases. The CDR3 is 15 amino acids. Losses at the gene ends were 6 bases for V and 1 base for J; bases not matched to a gene: 8. CDR1 and CDR2 (germline): MNHEY, SVGAGI. CDR3 protein: CASSLTGQASYEQYF. The CDR3 region has the DNA TGTGCCAGCAGCTTAACGGGACAGGCATCCTACGAGCAGTACTTC.

The rearrangement joins TRBV15 to TRBJ1-2; no firm D call. The ends were cut back, 1 base at V and 3 bases at J, with 9 bases in the middle. The CDR3 is 14 residues long. From germline, CDR1 is LNHNV and CDR2 YYDKDF (reference sequence). CDR3 bases: TGTGCCACCAGCAGAGCTCTAGGAGACTATGGCTACACCTTC. The encoded protein is CATSRALGDYGYTF. Based on the CDR3 plus reference TRBV15 and TRBJ1-2, the full variable domain is DAMVIQNPRYQVTQFGKPVTLSCSQTLNHNVMYWYQQKSSQAPKLLFHYYDKDFNNEADTPDNFQSRRPNTSFCFLDIRSPGLGDTAMYLCATSRALGDYGYTFGSGTRLTVV.

The V gene is TRBV5-6, the J gene TRBJ2-7, with D possibly matching TRBD1 (6 bases). The CDR3 spans 16 residues. V dropped 3 bases and J dropped 4 bases, with 20 bases sitting between them. Looked up from germline, CDR1 is SGHDT and CDR2 is YYEEEE. In nucleotides, the CDR3 is TGTGCCAGCAGCTCCCAGGTGGGGTGGGGGCTGTACGAGCAGTACTTC. Translating it yields CASSSQVGWGLYEQYF.